This T cell receptor beta chain emerged from a study of shared clonotypes between healthy human individuals. On this clone: Its matching antigen is unknown.

General study findings and limits: Apart from blood, nothing was sampled; tissue repertoires likely differ.

Sorted-subset replicate PCR reactions were performed with approximately 200 ng DNA, corresponding to some 32,000 T cell genomes. The assay was immunoSEQ multiplex PCR, and TCRdb's table has in-frame clones only and misses some. Among under 1,100,000 clones listed, 75% to 85% were seen once. The CDR3 runs 14 residues. V gave up 6 bases and J gave up 0 bases, with 10 bases separating them. Germline CDR1 MDHEN, CDR2 SYDVKM. The sequence derives from a man aged 18 to 35 in good health. Some clones in this sample may be carry-over from other donors' samples. Sequenced material: memory CD4+ T cells from PBMCs. Subset described: CD45RA-negative fraction. The gene calls are TRBV28 and TRBJ2-3; D is possibly TRBD1 (6 bases). CDR3 coding DNA: TGTGCCAGCAGCCGACAGGTCAGCACAGATACGCAGTATTTT. Translation gives CASSRQVSTDTQYF.